Listed below are T cell receptor beta chains from one sample, sequenced in a study of T cell responses to AZD1222 COVID-19 vaccine. Profiling relied on immunoSEQ multiplex PCR, and the TCRdb table lists in-frame clones only, not all of them. The table has about 140,000 clones, roughly 91% seen once; the top ten hold 3% to 4%. This specimen was peripheral blood, taken 28 days after the second AZD1222 dose. These receptors were obtained from an adult who received the AZD1222 COVID-19 vaccine. CDR3s include the opening cysteine and the closing phenylalanine or tryptophan. The D gene is left open where the match is weak. Some rows mark clone size as missing; the rest say once, few, many or name a class of expanded clone.

clone size	J gene	D gene	V gene	CDR3 protein	CDR3 DNA
once	TRBJ1-2	.	TRBV30	CAWSTTWNYGYTF	TGTGCCTGGAGTACGACATGGAACTATGGCTACACCTTC
.	TRBJ2-6	TRBD2	TRBV5-1	CASSLERGWSAGANVLTF	TGCGCCAGCAGCTTGGAGCGGGGATGGAGCGCTGGGGCCAACGTCCTGACTTTC
.	TRBJ2-5	TRBD2	TRBV11-2	CASSPGTREETQYF	TGTGCCAGCAGCCCCGGGACTAGGGAAGAGACCCAGTACTTC
.	TRBJ1-6	.	TRBV7-3	CASSSLGGENSPLHF	TGTGCCAGCAGCTCCCTAGGAGGGGAAAATTCACCCCTCCACTTT
.	TRBJ2-1	TRBD2	TRBV7-9	CASSGGRYYNEQFF	TGTGCCAGCAGCGGCGGGAGATATTACAATGAGCAGTTCTTC
.	TRBJ1-1	.	TRBV14	CASSRSGTPRAFF	TGTGCCAGCAGCCGTAGTGGGACTCCCAGAGCTTTCTTT
few	TRBJ2-1	.	TRBV9	CASNYAGTMGNEQFF	TGTGCCAGCAACTACGCCGGGACCATGGGCAATGAGCAGTTCTTC
.	TRBJ1-4	.	TRBV10-2	CASGDRGVREKLFF	TGCGCCAGCGGGGACCGGGGAGTGCGGGAAAAACTGTTTTTT
.	TRBJ2-1	TRBD2	TRBV11-3	CASSTGLAGGPNSYNEQFF	TGTGCCAGCAGCACAGGACTAGCGGGGGGGCCTAACTCCTACAATGAGCAGTTCTTC
.	TRBJ2-1	.	TRBV5-1	CASSLFAAEGNEQFF	TGCGCCAGCAGCTTGTTTGCGGCGGAGGGGAATGAGCAGTTCTTC